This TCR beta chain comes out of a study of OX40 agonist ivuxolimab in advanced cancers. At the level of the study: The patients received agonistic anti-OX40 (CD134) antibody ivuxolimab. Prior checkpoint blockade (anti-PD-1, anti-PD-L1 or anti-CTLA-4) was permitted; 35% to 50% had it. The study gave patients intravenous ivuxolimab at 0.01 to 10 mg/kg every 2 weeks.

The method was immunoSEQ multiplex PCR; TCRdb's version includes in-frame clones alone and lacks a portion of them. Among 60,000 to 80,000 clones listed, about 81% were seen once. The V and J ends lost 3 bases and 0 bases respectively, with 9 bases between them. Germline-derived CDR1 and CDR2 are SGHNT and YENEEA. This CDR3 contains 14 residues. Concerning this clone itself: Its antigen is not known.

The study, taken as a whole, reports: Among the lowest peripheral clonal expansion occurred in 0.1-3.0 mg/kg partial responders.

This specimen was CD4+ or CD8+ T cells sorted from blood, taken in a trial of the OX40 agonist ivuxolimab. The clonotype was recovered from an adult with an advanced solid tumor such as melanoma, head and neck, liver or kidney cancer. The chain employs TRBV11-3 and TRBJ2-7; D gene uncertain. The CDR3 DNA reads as TGTGCCAGCAGCTTCCAGGAAAACTCCTACGAGCAGTACTTC. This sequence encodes CASSFQENSYEQYF.